What follows are 14 T cell receptor beta chains derived from one specimen sequenced in a study of T-cell reconstitution after alpha-beta-depleted transplantation in children (dated by TCRdb to between 2015 and 2016). To prepare the library, PCR was applied. For sequencing, an Illumina HiSeq 2500 was employed. Molecular barcoding was employed in the preparation of TCR libraries, with unique molecular identifiers being used to normalize TCRbeta repertoire quantification. Through fastp at Q25 and MiXCR, TCRdb rebuilt clones from the public reads, retaining in-frame beta chains. Each CDR3 protein appears once, grouped with its most common genes and DNA. The sample contains under 850,000 distinct CDR3 sequences, about an eighth of them found a single time. The ten top clones hold 0.79% of the sample. Sample treatment or condition, as interpreted from the label and publication: allogeneic hematopoietic cell transplantation with graft depleted of TCRalphabeta T cells and CD19 B cells.

The input for sequencing was PBMCs, taken before TCRalphabeta/CD19-depleted stem cell transplant. The receptor source for this set is a girl aged 2 to 10 with congenital amegakaryocytic thrombocytopenia, due to receive a stem cell transplant.

Only a few counts were recorded for this clonotype. The chain carries TRBV7-9 and TRBJ1-1; D is undetermined. CDR1 and CDR2 (germline): SEHNR, FQNEAQ (reference sequence). The CDR3 length is 14 residues. Trimming cost V 3 bases and J 3 bases, with 11 bases left between them. As DNA, the CDR3 is TGTGCCAGCAGCTTGGGGAGTGCGGACACTGAAGCTTTCTTT. Protein product: CASSLGSADTEAFF.

This clonotype appeared a few times. This chain connects TRBV28 to TRBJ1-5; the D is unclear. In germline, CDR1 is MDHEN, CDR2 SYDVKM. The CDR3 covers 15 residues. The V end was cut by 3 bases, the J end by 0 bases, with 9 bases between. The CDR3 sequence: CASSFPIRSNQPQHF. CDR3 DNA sequence: TGTGCCAGCAGTTTTCCCATCCGTAGCAATCAGCCCCAGCATTTT.

V is TRBV11-2 and J is TRBJ2-7, with 11 bases identical to TRBD2. The CDR3 covers 17 residues. Germline lookup yields CDR1 SGHAT and CDR2 FQNNGV. With V trimmed by 8 bases and J by 2 bases, 14 bases remained unmatched. The CDR3 coding sequence is TGTGCCAGCGAATTTCCTACTAGCGGGAGAGGAACCTACGAGCAGTACTTC. Translating gives CASEFPTSGRGTYEQYF.

The CDR3 reads CSASDTVETQYF. In nucleotides, the CDR3 is TGCAGTGCTAGCGACACGGTGGAGACCCAGTACTTC. The chain uses TRBV20-1 and TRBJ2-5; D is undetermined. The CDR3 sequence is 12 residues long. Germline CDR1 and CDR2: DFQATT and SNEGSKA (reference sequence). V gave up 3 bases and J gave up 5 bases, with 10 bases separating them.

The chain employs TRBV5-1 and TRBJ1-1; the D gene is possibly TRBD1 (6 bases). This CDR3 has 11 residues. V dropped 4 bases and J dropped 11 bases, with 12 bases sitting between them. The V gene's germline CDR1 is SGHRS and CDR2 YFSETQ. Here the CDR3 reads CASSLDSGAFF. The DNA of the CDR3 is TGCGCCAGCAGCCTGGACAGTGGGGCTTTCTTT.

This clonotype was picked up a small number of times. The genes are TRBV20-1 and TRBJ2-3, with TRBD2 identical over 11 bases. Germline V CDR1 and CDR2: DFQATT, SNEGSKA (reference sequence). J gave up 4 bases and V 5 bases, and 2 bases lay outside the gene matches. The CDR3 spans 13 residues. CDR3 loop: CSAGGLAADTQYF. The CDR3 region has the DNA TGCAGTGCTGGGGGACTAGCGGCAGATACGCAGTATTTT.

This clonotype came up a few times. This chain joins TRBV12-3 or TRBV12-4 and TRBJ2-5, with TRBD1 identical over 7 bases. The CDR3 is made up of 12 amino acids. J lost 9 bases, V lost 7 bases, and 8 bases had no gene match. The CDR3 here is CASNRDSRAQYF. As DNA, the CDR3 is TGTGCCAGCAACCGGGACAGTCGAGCCCAGTACTTC.

V is TRBV13 and J is TRBJ1-5; D not certain. CDR3 length: 13 amino acids. V was trimmed by 5 bases and J by 5 bases, leaving 10 bases between them. The germline CDR1 and CDR2 sequences are PRHDT and FYEKMQ (reference sequence). The CDR3 reads CASSQTADQPQHF. The CDR3 DNA sequence: TGTGCCAGCAGCCAAACGGCCGATCAGCCCCAGCATTTT.

The chain recombines TRBV27 with TRBJ2-2; D remains unclear. The CDR3 spans 14 residues. Germline V lookup: CDR1 MNHEY, CDR2 SMNVEV (reference sequence). Trimming took off 5 bases at V and 2 bases at J, with 9 bases between the two ends. This CDR3 is CASSHIPNTGELFF. CDR3 nucleotides: TGTGCCAGCAGTCACATTCCAAACACCGGGGAGCTGTTTTTT.

This clonotype was seen at least ten times. The chain links TRBV20-1 to TRBJ2-3, with 9 nucleotides matching TRBD2. CDR3 length: 15 residues. Germline CDR1 reads DFQATT; CDR2 reads SNEGSKA (reference sequence). The V and J ends lost 3 bases and 1 base, in that order; junction bases with no gene match: 5. CDR3 sequence: CSASPSGMGTDTQYF. CDR3 DNA: TGCAGTGCTAGTCCTAGCGGGATGGGCACAGATACGCAGTATTTT.

In this sample, this clonotype turned up a few times. The rearrangement uses TRBV5-1 and TRBJ2-3, with TRBD2 matching over 10 bases. The CDR3 loop spans 16 amino acids. Germline lookup yields CDR1 SGHRS and CDR2 YFSETQ. The V segment lost 1 base and the J segment 4 bases; nucleotides outside the gene matches: 6. The CDR3 DNA is TGCGCCAGCAGCTTGTCGGCTAGCGGGAGCGCAGATACGCAGTATTTT. It specifies CASSLSASGSADTQYF.

On this clonotype: A much larger clone lies a single base off, so this may be a read error. The gene calls are TRBV10-3 and TRBJ2-3; the D gene is possibly TRBD2 (6 bases). Germline assignment: CDR1 ENHRY and CDR2 SYGVKD. The CDR3 has 17 residues. In DNA form, the CDR3 reads TGTGCCATCAGTGACCCGTCTAGCGCTTCTAGCACAGATACGCGGTATTTT. Its translation: CAISDPSSASSTDTRYF.

There are a few counts of this clonotype. This sequence joins TRBV18 and TRBJ2-5, with no clear D. Between the trimmed V and J ends, which lost 3 bases and 0 bases, there was a span of 5 bases. The germline CDR1 and CDR2 sequences are KGHSH and LQKENI. This CDR3 contains 13 residues. CDR3 in DNA: TGTGCCAGCTCACCCCACAACCAAGAGACCCAGTACTTC. Translated: CASSPHNQETQYF.

At least ten counts were recorded for this clonotype. J is TRBJ2-5 and V is TRBV5-1; D remains unclear. V was shortened by 6 bases and J by 1 base, with 16 bases between the two germline ends. Germline CDR1 is SGHRS and CDR2 is YFSETQ. The CDR3 length is 15 residues. In nucleotides, the CDR3 is TGCGCCAGCAACAACCTCAGGTTCTCCCAAGAGACCCAGTACTTC. It codes for CASNNLRFSQETQYF.